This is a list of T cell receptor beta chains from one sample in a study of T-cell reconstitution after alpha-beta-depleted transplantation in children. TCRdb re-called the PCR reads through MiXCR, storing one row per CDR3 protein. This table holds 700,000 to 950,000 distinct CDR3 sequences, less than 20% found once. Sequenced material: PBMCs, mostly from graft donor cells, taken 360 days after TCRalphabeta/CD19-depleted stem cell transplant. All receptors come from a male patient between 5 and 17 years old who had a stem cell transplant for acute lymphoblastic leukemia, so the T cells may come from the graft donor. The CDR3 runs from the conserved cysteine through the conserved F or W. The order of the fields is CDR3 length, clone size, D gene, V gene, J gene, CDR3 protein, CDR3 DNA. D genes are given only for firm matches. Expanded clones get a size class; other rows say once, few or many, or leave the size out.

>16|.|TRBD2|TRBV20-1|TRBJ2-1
CSARDPSGRGAYEQFF
TGCAGTGCTAGAGATCCTAGCGGGAGGGGTGCCTATGAGCAGTTCTTC
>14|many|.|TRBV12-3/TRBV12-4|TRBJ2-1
CASSFRPSYNEQFF
TGTGCCAGCAGTTTCCGGCCTTCCTACAATGAGCAGTTCTTC
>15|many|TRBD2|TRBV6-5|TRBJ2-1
CASSWGLAGVNEQFF
TGTGCCAGCAGTTGGGGGCTAGCGGGAGTCAATGAGCAGTTCTTC
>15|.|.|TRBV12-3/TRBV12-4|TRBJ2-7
CASSSGQLPSYEQYF
TGTGCCAGCAGTAGTGGACAGCTACCCTCCTACGAGCAGTACTTC
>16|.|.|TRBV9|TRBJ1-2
CASSVGPGEPNYGYTF
TGTGCCAGCAGCGTAGGGCCAGGGGAGCCAAACTATGGCTACACCTTC
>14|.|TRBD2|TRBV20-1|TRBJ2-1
CSASSGRVNNEQFF
TGCAGTGCTTCGAGCGGGAGGGTTAACAATGAGCAGTTCTTC
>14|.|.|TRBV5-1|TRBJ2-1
CASSLLDSYNEQFF
TGCGCCAGCAGCTTGTTAGATTCCTACAATGAGCAGTTCTTC
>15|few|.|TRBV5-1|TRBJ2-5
CASSLGSPGEETQYF
TGCGCCAGCAGCTTGGGTTCTCCGGGAGAAGAGACCCAGTACTTC
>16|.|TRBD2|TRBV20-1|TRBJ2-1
CSGLAGGPSSYNEQFF
TGCAGCGGACTAGCGGGAGGCCCGAGCTCCTACAATGAGCAGTTCTTC
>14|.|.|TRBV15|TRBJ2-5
CATSRESGPETQYF
TGTGCCACCAGCAGAGAATCGGGGCCTGAGACCCAGTACTTC
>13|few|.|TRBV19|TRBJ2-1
CASSTTRGGEQFF
TGTGCCAGTAGTACGACTAGGGGCGGTGAGCAGTTCTTC
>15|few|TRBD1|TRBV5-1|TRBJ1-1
CASSPRTGDSTEAFF
TGCGCCAGCAGCCCCCGGACAGGGGACAGCACTGAAGCTTTCTTT
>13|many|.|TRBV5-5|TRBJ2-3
CASSLDPTDTQYF
TGTGCCAGCAGCTTGGATCCCACAGATACGCAGTATTTT
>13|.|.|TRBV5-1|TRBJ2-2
CASSWDGTGELFF
TGCGCCAGCAGCTGGGACGGCACCGGGGAGCTGTTTTTT
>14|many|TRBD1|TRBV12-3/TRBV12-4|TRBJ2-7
CASSNRGSSYEQYF
TGTGCCAGCAGCAACAGGGGGAGCTCCTACGAGCAGTACTTC
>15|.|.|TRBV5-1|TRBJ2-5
CASSLAHARGSGWYF
TGCGCCAGCAGCTTGGCCCACGCCCGAGGGTCGGGTTGGTACTTC
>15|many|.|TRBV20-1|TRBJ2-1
CSARDLRYPYNEQFF
TGCAGTGCTAGAGATCTGAGGTATCCGTACAATGAGCAGTTCTTC
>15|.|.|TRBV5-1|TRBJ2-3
CASSLRGGRTDTQYF
TGCGCCAGCAGCTTGCGTGGGGGGAGAACGGATACGCAGTATTTT